This entry lists 24 T cell receptor beta chains sequenced from one sample in a study of OX40 agonist ivuxolimab in advanced cancers. This table comes from immunoSEQ multiplex PCR, and its TCRdb copy is limited to in-frame clones, with some not included. The sample has tens of thousands of clones; around 84% are singletons. The sequencing used CD4+ or CD8+ T cells sorted from blood, collected in a trial of the OX40 agonist ivuxolimab. The origin of the receptors is an adult with an advanced solid tumor such as melanoma, head and neck, liver or kidney cancer.

The chain combines TRBV6-1 with TRBJ1-2; no clear D. Trimming shortened V by 0 bases and J by 2 bases, and 10 bases separated the two germline ends. The CDR3 is 15 amino acids. CDR1 is MNHNS, CDR2 SASEGT, per germline. The DNA of the CDR3 is TGTGCCAGCAGTGAAGCGCGGGCGGCCAACTATGGCTACACCTTC. Its translation is CASSEARAANYGYTF.

V and J are TRBV29-1 and TRBJ1-5, with D uncertain. Germline lookup yields CDR1 SQVTM and CDR2 ANQGSEA. The CDR3 length is 13 residues. The V gene lost 4 bases and the J gene lost 6 bases, with 13 bases spanning the gap. CDR3 protein: CSVADSLAQPQHF. In nucleotides, the CDR3 is TGCAGCGTTGCCGACTCATTGGCTCAGCCCCAGCATTTT.

V is TRBV5-1 and J is TRBJ2-1; 9 bases are shared with TRBD2. CDR1 and CDR2 from the germline V gene are SGHRS and YFSETQ. The CDR3 length is 14 residues. The V segment lost 4 bases and the J segment 7 bases; nucleotides outside the gene matches: 6. The CDR3 nucleotides are TGCGCCAGCAGCCGTAGCGGGAGTAGTAATGAGCAGTTCTTC. Translation: CASSRSGSSNEQFF.

This chain connects TRBV28 to TRBJ2-3; D gene ambiguous. The ends were cut back, 5 bases at V and 1 base at J, with 10 bases in the middle. The V gene's germline CDR1 is MDHEN and CDR2 SYDVKM. The CDR3 spans 14 residues. The CDR3 bases are TGTGCCAGCAGTACCTTCCCGCGCACAGATACGCAGTATTTT. Translation: CASSTFPRTDTQYF.

The CDR3 loop reads CASSQDLIDGGGYEQYF. CDR3 in DNA: TGCGCCAGCAGCCAAGATCTGATCGACGGGGGGGGCTACGAGCAGTACTTC. The chain is built from TRBV4-3 and TRBJ2-7; 8 nucleotides agree with TRBD2. This CDR3 is 17 amino acids long. V shed 0 bases, J shed 3 bases, and the junction held 10 bases outside the gene matches. CDR1 is LGHNA and CDR2 is YSLEER in the germline V gene.

This clone has just a few counts. The V and J genes are TRBV2 and TRBJ2-3; possible D gene TRBD2, 5 bases. Looked up from germline, CDR1 is SNHLY and CDR2 is FYNNEI. Trimming removed 7 bases at V and 2 bases at J, with 13 bases between. This CDR3 is built from 14 residues. CDR3 in amino acids: CASTLYRDTDTQYF. CDR3 nucleotide sequence: TGTGCCAGCACGCTGTACCGGGACACAGATACGCAGTATTTT.

This clone was seen a single time. V gene TRBV10-2 combines with J gene TRBJ2-3, with TRBD1 matching over 7 bases. Germline V gene sequence: CDR1 WSHSY, CDR2 SAAADI. Unmatched junction bases numbered 12, after V lost 6 bases and J lost 6 bases. This CDR3 region has 15 residues. The CDR3 reads CASRGQGEGFDTQYF. CDR3 nucleotides: TGCGCCAGCAGGGGCCAGGGGGAAGGTTTCGATACGCAGTATTTT.

This rearrangement joins TRBV5-4 to TRBJ2-2; 10 nucleotides line up with TRBD2. Per the germline V gene, CDR1 is SGHNT and CDR2 is YYREEE (reference sequence). V dropped 0 bases and J dropped 6; count of bases not matched to a gene: 5. The CDR3 has 16 residues. CDR3 loop: CASSLEPSGSSGELFF. CDR3 bases: TGTGCCAGCAGCTTGGAGCCTAGCGGGAGTTCCGGGGAGCTGTTTTTT.

The chain couples TRBV10-2 to TRBJ2-3, with TRBD2 matching 12 bases. V lost 3 bases and J lost 7; bases outside the gene matches: 2. The CDR3 loop spans 14 amino acids. Germline loops: CDR1 WSHSY, CDR2 SAAADI. The chain's CDR3 is CASSDGLAGYTQYF. The CDR3 nucleotides are TGCGCCAGCAGTGACGGACTAGCGGGATATACGCAGTATTTT.

This chain uses TRBV2 with TRBJ1-2; maybe TRBD1 (6 bases). The V gene lost 8 bases and the J gene lost 0 bases, with 10 bases spanning the gap. The CDR3 has 13 amino acids. Per the germline V gene, CDR1 is SNHLY and CDR2 is FYNNEI. In DNA form, the CDR3 reads TGTGCCAGCGGACAGAGGACTAACTATGGCTACACCTTC. Translation gives CASGQRTNYGYTF.

V gene TRBV9 combines with J gene TRBJ2-1, with D unresolved. This CDR3 spans 13 amino acids. CDR1 is SGDLS, CDR2 YYNGEE, per germline. The V end lost 0 bases, the J end lost 5 bases, and 6 bases lay between the germline ends. The CDR3 bases are TGTGCCAGCAGCGTAGGCCCGGACAATGAGCAGTTCTTC. Residues: CASSVGPDNEQFF. The complete variable domain, with remaining parts taken from reference TRBV9 and TRBJ2-1, reads DSGVTQTPKHLITATGQRVTLRCSPRSGDLSVYWYQQSLDQGLQFLIQYYNGEERAKGNILERFSAQQFPDLHSELNLSSLELGDSALYFCASSVGPDNEQFFGPGTRLTVL.

This chain links TRBV19 with TRBJ1-1; 8 bases agree with TRBD1. V was pared by 3 bases and J by 5 bases, with 8 bases of the junction left unmatched. The CDR3 is made up of 15 amino acids. Looked up from germline, CDR1 is LNHDA and CDR2 is SQIVND (reference sequence). The CDR3 reads CASSIGRGLGTEAFF. Here the CDR3 DNA reads TGTGCCAGTAGTATTGGCAGGGGGCTAGGAACTGAAGCTTTCTTT.

The CDR3 protein is CAWSMSGGDKQYF. CDR3 coding DNA: TGTGCCTGGAGTATGTCAGGGGGGGATAAACAGTATTTT. The chain couples TRBV30 to TRBJ2-3; D might be TRBD1 or TRBD2, each matching 7 bases. V was pared by 2 bases and J by 12 bases, with 18 bases between. The CDR3 contains 13 residues. Germline CDR1 GTSNPN, CDR2 SVGIG (reference sequence). The full variable domain, rest sourced from reference TRBV30 and TRBJ2-3, is SQTIHQWPATLVQPVGSPLSLECTVEGTSNPNLYWYRQAAGRGLQLLFYSVGIGQISSEVPQNLSASRPQDRQFILSSKKLLLSDSGFYLCAWSMSGGDKQYFGPGTRLTVL.

A few counts support this clone. The J gene is TRBJ2-4, the V gene TRBV5-6; D tentatively fits TRBD1 or TRBD2 (6 bases each). The ends were cut back, 4 bases at V and 5 bases at J, with 13 bases in the middle. The CDR3 is made up of 14 amino acids. Germline CDR1 reads SGHDT; CDR2 reads YYEEEE. The CDR3 spells CASSVDYRENIQYF. In DNA, the CDR3 is TGTGCCAGCAGCGTGGACTACAGGGAAAACATTCAGTACTTC.

This clone showed up just a few times. The rearrangement joins TRBV4-1 to TRBJ2-4; perhaps TRBD2 as D (5 bases). The CDR3 is made up of 18 amino acids. Germline V CDR1 and CDR2: MGHRA, YSYEKL. V was shortened by 1 base and J by 1 base, with 17 bases between the two germline ends. CDR3 sequence: CASSQVPVSPGAKNIQYF. DNA of the CDR3: TGCGCCAGCAGCCAAGTCCCCGTGTCCCCGGGGGCCAAAAACATTCAGTACTTC.

The chain uses TRBV5-6 and TRBJ2-3, with D possibly matching TRBD1 (6 bases). This CDR3 has 15 amino acids. Germline lookup yields CDR1 SGHDT and CDR2 YYEEEE. V was pared by 4 bases and J by 3 bases, with 15 bases between. The CDR3 loop is CASSPLGALTDTQYF. The CDR3, as DNA: TGTGCCAGCAGCCCCCTGGGGGCACTAACAGATACGCAGTATTTT.

The rearrangement joins TRBV19 to TRBJ2-7; 7 bases match TRBD1. The CDR3 length is 15 residues. Germline CDR1 LNHDA, CDR2 SQIVND (reference sequence). The ends lost 1 base at V and 0 bases at J; junction bases unmatched: 3. The CDR3 nucleotides are TGTGCCAGTAGTATAGGGTGGGACAGCTCCTACGAGCAGTACTTC. Its translation is CASSIGWDSSYEQYF.

The chain is built from TRBV28 and TRBJ1-2; D is possibly TRBD1 (6 bases). Trimming left V 6 bases short and J 3 bases short, with 14 bases between. The CDR3 length is 14 residues. Germline assignment: CDR1 MDHEN and CDR2 SYDVKM. The CDR3 protein is CASSSRDTYYGYTF. CDR3 nucleotides: TGTGCCAGCAGCTCCCGGGACACCTACTATGGCTACACCTTC.

This rearrangement joins TRBV7-2 to TRBJ2-5, with D possibly matching TRBD1 (6 bases). CDR3 length: 15 amino acids. From germline, CDR1 is SGHTA and CDR2 FQGNSA. V was trimmed by 1 base and J by 5 bases, leaving 14 bases between them. The CDR3 nucleotides read TGTGCCAGCAGCTTAGACCCAGAGCAGGGGGAGACCCAGTACTTC. Amino acids: CASSLDPEQGETQYF.

This rearrangement joins TRBV20-1 to TRBJ2-7, with D tentatively TRBD2 (5 bases). Germline CDR1 is DFQATT and CDR2 is SNEGSKA (reference sequence). The CDR3 covers 11 residues. Trimming removed 7 bases from V and 2 bases from J, with 9 bases in between. Here the CDR3 DNA reads TGCAGTGTTGGACTCACCTACGAGCAGTACTTC. It is translated as CSVGLTYEQYF.

This chain uses TRBV7-2 with TRBJ2-1; 9 bases agree with TRBD1. CDR1 is SGHTA, CDR2 FQGNSA, per germline. V trimming: 6 bases; J trimming: 1 base; junction bases outside the gene matches: 4. The CDR3 totals 15 residues. The CDR3 loop reads CASSPDRGSYNEQFF. The CDR3 coding sequence is TGTGCCAGCAGTCCGGACAGGGGTTCCTACAATGAGCAGTTCTTC.

This chain joins TRBV13 and TRBJ2-3; no clear D. The CDR3 sequence is 10 residues long. V was cut by 5 bases and J by 10 bases, with 7 bases left in between. The germline V gene has CDR1 PRHDT and CDR2 FYEKMQ (reference sequence). The CDR3 reads CASSLEAQYF. The CDR3 coding sequence is TGTGCCAGCAGCCTAGAGGCGCAGTATTTT.

The gene calls are TRBV5-8 and TRBJ1-2; no firm D call. The V gene's germline CDR1 is SGHTS and CDR2 YDEGEE. The CDR3 sequence is 13 residues long. V lost 1 base to trimming and J lost 1 base, with 5 bases between them. The CDR3 is CASSLTVNYGYTF. The DNA for the CDR3 is TGTGCCAGCAGCTTGACAGTTAACTATGGCTACACCTTC.

Written as DNA, the CDR3 is TGTGCCAGCAGCTTGACCCAGGCCTACGAGCAGTACTTC. It yields the protein CASSLTQAYEQYF. This chain connects TRBV5-4 to TRBJ2-7, with D hard to call. Germline CDR1 SGHNT, CDR2 YYREEE (reference sequence). This CDR3 is 13 amino acids long. The ends were cut back, 1 base at V and 2 bases at J, with 7 bases in the middle.